Below, 5 T cell receptor beta chains from the same sample are listed, as sequenced in a study of shared clonotypes between healthy human individuals. Using immunoSEQ multiplex PCR, the repertoire was profiled, and TCRdb retains in-frame clones only, with some absent. The table has roughly 720,000 clones, around 91% seen once. Sequenced material: memory CD8+ T cells from PBMCs. Noted subset: CD45RO+ cells pooled with CCR7-negative TemRA cells. The receptor source for this set is a man aged 18 to 29 in good health. Some clones in this sample may be carry-over from other donors' samples.

The CDR3 DNA reads TGTGCCAGCAGCCAAGATACTAGCGGGAGGTTCGATGAGCAGTTCTTC. Translation: CASSQDTSGRFDEQFF. The rearrangement links TRBV4-2 to TRBJ2-1; 12 nucleotides line up with TRBD2. CDR3 length: 16 amino acids. The germline gives CDR1 LGHNA, CDR2 YNFKEQ. V shed 0 bases, J shed 8 bases, and the junction held 5 bases outside the gene matches.

The chain recombines TRBV27 with TRBJ2-3; D is uncertain. There are 13 residues in the CDR3. V was trimmed by 10 bases and J by 0 bases, leaving 11 bases between them. From germline, CDR1 is MNHEY and CDR2 SMNVEV (reference sequence). In nucleotides, the CDR3 is TGTGCCATCGGCGGTCGTAGCACAGATACGCAGTATTTT. It yields the protein CAIGGRSTDTQYF.

This clone has only a few counts. This chain uses TRBV7-9 with TRBJ2-3; D gene uncertain. V lost 5 bases to trimming and J lost 2 bases, with 8 bases between them. Germline CDR1 SEHNR, CDR2 FQNEAQ (reference sequence). The CDR3 has 13 residues. The CDR3 nucleotides are TGTGCCAGCAGCATAGAGCCCACAGATACGCAGTATTTT. Its translation: CASSIEPTDTQYF.

V gene TRBV15 combines with J gene TRBJ2-1; D is possibly TRBD1 or TRBD2 (6 bases each). Germline values: CDR1 LNHNV, CDR2 YYDKDF (reference sequence). The CDR3 covers 17 residues. The V end lost 5 bases, the J end lost 5 bases, and 22 bases lay between the germline ends. CDR3 bases: TGTGCCACCAGCCTGTTAGGGGGGACTCCCAGGGACAATGAGCAGTTCTTC. As protein: CATSLLGGTPRDNEQFF.

The CDR3 region has the DNA TGTGCCAGCACCGTTAACCCCAACGGGGACATTCAGTACTTC. It is translated as CASTVNPNGDIQYF. This chain joins TRBV28 and TRBJ2-4; D may be TRBD2 (5 bases). Germline V gene lookup returns CDR1 MDHEN and CDR2 SYDVKM. V was trimmed by 7 bases and J by 8 bases, leaving 18 bases between them. The CDR3 consists of 14 residues. Filled out from reference TRBV28 and TRBJ2-4, the complete variable domain reads DVKVTQSSRYLVKRTGEKVFLECVQDMDHENMFWYRQDPGLGLRLIYFSYDVKMKEKGDIPEGYSVSREKKERFSLILESASTNQTSMYLCASTVNPNGDIQYFGAGTRLSVL.